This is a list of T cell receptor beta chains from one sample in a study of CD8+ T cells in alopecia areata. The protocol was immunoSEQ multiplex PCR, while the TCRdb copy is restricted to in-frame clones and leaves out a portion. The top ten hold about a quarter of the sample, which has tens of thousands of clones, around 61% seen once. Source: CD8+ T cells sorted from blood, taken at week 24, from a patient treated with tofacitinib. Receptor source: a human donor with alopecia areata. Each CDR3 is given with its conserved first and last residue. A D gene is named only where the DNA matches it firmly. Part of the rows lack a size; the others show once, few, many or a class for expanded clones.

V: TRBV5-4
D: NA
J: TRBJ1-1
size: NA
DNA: TGTGCCAGCAGCTTGGAACAGGGAAGGACTGAAGCTTTCTTT
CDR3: CASSLEQGRTEAFF

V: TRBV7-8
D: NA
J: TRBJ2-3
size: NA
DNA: TGTGCCAGCAGCTGGGGCGATGGGACAGATACGCAGTATTTT
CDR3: CASSWGDGTDTQYF

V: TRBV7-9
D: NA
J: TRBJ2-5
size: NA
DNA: TGTGCCAGCAGCTTAGACCACCAAGAGACCCAGTACTTC
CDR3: CASSLDHQETQYF

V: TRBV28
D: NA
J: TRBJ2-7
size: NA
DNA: TGTGCCAGCAGACAGGGAGGTTTTGTCGAGCAGTACTTC
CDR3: CASRQGGFVEQYF

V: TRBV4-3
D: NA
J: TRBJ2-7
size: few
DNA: TGCGCCAGCAGCCGCTCAGGGGCGAACTACGAGCAGTACTTC
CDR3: CASSRSGANYEQYF

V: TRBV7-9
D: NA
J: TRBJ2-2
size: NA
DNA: TGTGCCAGCAGCTTAAATACAGGACTGTTTGGGGAGCTGTTTTTT
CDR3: CASSLNTGLFGELFF

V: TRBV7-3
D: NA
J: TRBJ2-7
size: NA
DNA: TGTGCCAGCAGCTTAAAGGGAGGTCCATCCTCGACCTACGAGCAGTACTTC
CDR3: CASSLKGGPSSTYEQYF

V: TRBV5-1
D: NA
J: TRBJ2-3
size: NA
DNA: TGCGCCAGCAGCTCCCCGTCGACAGGACTGGGGGCAGATACGCAGTATTTT
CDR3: CASSSPSTGLGADTQYF

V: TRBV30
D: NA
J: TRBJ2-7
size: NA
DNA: TGTGCCTGGAGTGACCAGGGATCCGAGCAGTACTTC
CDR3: CAWSDQGSEQYF

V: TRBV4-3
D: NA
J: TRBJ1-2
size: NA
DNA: TGCGCCAGCAGCCAAGAGATGGGGATGGGGTCTGGTGGCTACACCTTC
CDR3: CASSQEMGMGSGGYTF

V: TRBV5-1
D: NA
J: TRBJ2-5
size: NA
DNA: TGCGCCAGCAGCTTGGGGTGGGGGAGAGAACAAGAGACCCAGTACTTC
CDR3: CASSLGWGREQETQYF